This entry lists 32 T cell receptor beta chains sequenced from one sample in a study of blood T cell repertoires in COVID-19. Produced via immunoSEQ multiplex PCR; TCRdb's table is partial and in-frame only. The sample has 200,000 to 250,000 clones, about 82% seen once. Sequenced input: peripheral blood. These TCRs come from a woman aged 70-85 years with COVID-19, enrolled during active disease.

The chain links TRBV4-3 to TRBJ1-1; TRBD1 might be the D (6 bases). This CDR3 is 14 amino acids long. Trimming removed 4 bases at V and 3 bases at J, with 12 bases between. CDR1 and CDR2 from the germline V gene are LGHNA and YSLEER. CDR3 loop: CASSPRTDDTEAFF. The CDR3 DNA follows: TGCGCCAGCAGCCCGCGGACAGACGACACTGAAGCTTTCTTT.

The J gene is TRBJ2-1, the V gene TRBV9; 7 nucleotides align to TRBD1. Germline lookup yields CDR1 SGDLS and CDR2 YYNGEE. The CDR3 extends over 16 amino acids. Trimming cost V 0 bases and J 8 bases; bases outside gene matches: 11. The CDR3 protein is CASSVDPRGGRDEQFF. In nucleotides, the CDR3 is TGTGCCAGCAGCGTAGATCCTCGAGGGGGCAGGGATGAGCAGTTCTTC.

The chain links TRBV2 to TRBJ2-2; TRBD2 matches at 8 bases. V shed 5 bases and J 7 bases; nucleotides not matched to a gene: 21. This CDR3 region has 19 residues. The germline CDR1 and CDR2 sequences are SNHLY and FYNNEI. The CDR3 protein is CASSFNRTLAGCVLGELFF. Written as DNA, the CDR3 is TGTGCCAGCAGTTTCAATCGGACATTAGCGGGGTGTGTTCTCGGGGAGCTGTTTTTT.

CDR3 region: CASSGGAGLSGNTIYF. The CDR3 DNA follows: TGTGCCAGCAGTGGAGGTGCCGGCCTCTCTGGAAACACCATATATTTT. This chain connects TRBV2 to TRBJ1-3, with D hard to call. V was pared by 4 bases and J by 0 bases, with 13 bases between. CDR3 length: 16 residues. Germline CDR1 is SNHLY and CDR2 is FYNNEI.

This sequence joins TRBV11-2 and TRBJ1-4, with 9 bases identical to TRBD1. V gave up 5 bases and J gave up 5 bases; unmatched junction bases: 6. This CDR3 is built from 15 residues. Germline CDR1 and CDR2: SGHAT and FQNNGV. This CDR3 is CASSRTGTGNEKLFF. CDR3 nucleotides: TGTGCCAGCAGCCGCACCGGGACAGGGAATGAAAAACTGTTTTTT.

The chain carries TRBV11-3 and TRBJ2-3; 15 nucleotides line up with TRBD2. The germline V gene encodes CDR1 SGHNT and CDR2 YENEEA. This CDR3 is built from 18 residues. Trimming cost V 5 bases and J 0 bases; bases outside gene matches: 6. The CDR3 here is CASSGTSGGPSSTDTQYF. The CDR3 DNA is TGTGCCAGCAGCGGGACTAGCGGGGGGCCATCTAGCACAGATACGCAGTATTTT.

The V gene is TRBV6-5, the J gene TRBJ2-3, with D maybe TRBD1 (6 bases). Germline values: CDR1 MNHEY, CDR2 SVGAGI. The CDR3 sequence is 14 residues long. Trimming pared 6 bases from V and 0 bases from J, leaving 10 bases between. The CDR3 nucleotides read TGTGCCAGCAGGAGACAGGATAGCACAGATACGCAGTATTTT. Translated, it gives CASRRQDSTDTQYF.

The genes are TRBV7-3 and TRBJ2-1, with 10 positions matching TRBD2. In germline, CDR1 is SGHTA, CDR2 FQGTGA. The CDR3 consists of 15 residues. Unmatched junction bases numbered 1, after V lost 3 bases and J lost 2 bases. The chain's CDR3 is CASSFLAGAYNEQFF. DNA of the CDR3: TGTGCCAGCAGCTTCCTAGCGGGAGCCTACAATGAGCAGTTCTTC.

In its sample, this clone was seen a few times. The chain uses TRBV7-2 and TRBJ1-5; D might be TRBD1 (6 bases). The CDR3 extends over 13 amino acids. Germline V gene sequence: CDR1 SGHTA, CDR2 FQGNSA. The V end was cut by 5 bases, the J end by 10 bases, with 15 bases between. In DNA form, the CDR3 reads TGTGCCAGCAGCCGACAGACGGACAGCCCCCAGCATTTT. This translates into CASSRQTDSPQHF.

The rearrangement uses TRBV7-2 and TRBJ2-1; 12 bases are a match to TRBD2. This CDR3 is built from 17 residues. CDR1 is SGHTA and CDR2 is FQGNSA in the germline V gene. J gave up 4 bases and V 3 bases, and 7 bases lay outside the gene matches. The CDR3 reads CASSFRLAGVTYNEQFF. CDR3 coding DNA: TGTGCCAGCAGCTTTCGACTAGCGGGAGTCACATACAATGAGCAGTTCTTC.

The genes are TRBV14 and TRBJ2-1, with 9 bases lining up with TRBD2. The germline gives CDR1 SGHDN, CDR2 FVKESK. J was trimmed by 7 bases and V by 4 bases; bases with no gene match: 11. The CDR3 has 16 amino acids. DNA of the CDR3: TGTGCCAGCAGCCGGACCTGGGGACTAGCAATGAATGAGCAGTTCTTC. As protein: CASSRTWGLAMNEQFF.

The chain joins TRBV25-1 to TRBJ2-1; D unclear. The germline gives CDR1 MGHDK, CDR2 SYGVNS. There are 15 residues in the CDR3. The germline V and J ends were trimmed by 3 bases and 1 base, with 10 bases remaining between them. The CDR3 region is CASSDGGGSYNEQFF. The CDR3, as DNA: TGTGCCAGCAGTGATGGCGGTGGATCCTACAATGAGCAGTTCTTC.

The chain uses TRBV6-2 or TRBV6-3 and TRBJ1-3; D gene uncertain. This CDR3 is built from 14 residues. In germline, CDR1 is MNHEY, CDR2 SVGEGT. The V and J ends lost 6 bases and 0 bases respectively, with 9 bases between them. This CDR3 reads CASSRLSSGNTIYF. The DNA of the CDR3 is TGTGCCAGCAGCCGACTGAGCTCTGGAAACACCATATATTTT.

This clone was seen a few times. The V call is TRBV28, the J call TRBJ1-5, with D unclear. The length of the CDR3 is 14 residues. Germline CDR1 reads MDHEN; CDR2 reads SYDVKM. Trimming removed 6 bases at V and 2 bases at J, with 11 bases between. CDR3 amino acids: CASRTFSGNQPQHF. The CDR3 nucleotides read TGTGCCAGCAGAACCTTTAGCGGCAATCAGCCCCAGCATTTT.

V gene TRBV30 combines with J gene TRBJ2-7; 12 bases fit TRBD2. The CDR3 totals 15 residues. Germline CDR1 GTSNPN, CDR2 SVGIG (reference sequence). The V and J ends lost 3 bases and 7 bases, in that order; junction bases with no gene match: 10. The CDR3 reads CAWSLAGGPIQEQYF. The CDR3, as DNA: TGTGCCTGGAGCCTAGCGGGAGGGCCCATCCAGGAGCAGTACTTC.

This clone was recorded many times. The chain is built from TRBV5-6 and TRBJ2-7, with 7 nucleotides matching TRBD1. The CDR3 sequence is 16 residues long. Trimming cost V 3 bases and J 3 bases; bases outside gene matches: 12. Germline assignment: CDR1 SGHDT and CDR2 YYEEEE. In nucleotides, the CDR3 is TGTGCCAGCAGCTCCACATTAGGTCACAGGGGCTACGAGCAGTACTTC. Translated: CASSSTLGHRGYEQYF. The variable domain in full, with the rest retrieved from reference TRBV5-6 and TRBJ2-7, is DAGVTQSPTHLIKTRGQQVTLRCSPKSGHDTVSWYQQALGQGPQFIFQYYEEEERQRGNFPDRFSGHQFPNYSSELNVNALLLGDSALYLCASSSTLGHRGYEQYFGPGTRLTVT.

The table lists this clone with a few counts. The V call is TRBV3-1 (or the pseudogene TRBV3-2), the J call TRBJ2-7, with 7 bases fitting TRBD1. The V gene end was trimmed by 4 bases and the J gene end by 0 bases; junction bases not matched to a gene: 3. This CDR3 comprises 14 residues. Germline CDR1 and CDR2: LGHDT and YNNKEL (reference sequence). The CDR3 DNA reads TGTGCCAGCAGCCGACAGGGAAGCTCCTACGAGCAGTACTTC. Translated, it gives CASSRQGSSYEQYF.

The genes are TRBV10-3 and TRBJ1-2; D gene ambiguous. V dropped 7 bases and J dropped 9 bases, with 18 bases sitting between them. The CDR3 has 13 residues. Germline assignment: CDR1 ENHRY and CDR2 SYGVKD. The CDR3 sequence: CAIKVRGVESYTF. In DNA, the CDR3 is TGTGCCATCAAGGTACGGGGTGTAGAGAGCTACACCTTC.

The chain is built from TRBV24-1 and TRBJ1-5, with no clear D. CDR3 size: 13 residues. The germline V gene encodes CDR1 KGHDR and CDR2 SFDVKD. V was shortened by 4 bases and J by 0 bases, with 3 bases between the two germline ends. The CDR3 spells CATSDHSNQPQHF. The CDR3, as DNA: TGTGCCACCAGTGACCATAGCAATCAGCCCCAGCATTTT.

This clone was detected a few times. The J gene is TRBJ2-1, the V gene TRBV6-2 or TRBV6-3; the D is unclear. Per the germline V gene, CDR1 is MNHEY and CDR2 is SVGEGT. This CDR3 has 16 amino acids. The V end lost 6 bases, the J end lost 0 bases, and 15 bases lay between the germline ends. The CDR3 spells CASSRVGHSSYNEQFF. DNA of the CDR3: TGTGCCAGCAGCAGAGTGGGCCACAGCTCCTACAATGAGCAGTTCTTC.

This clone was detected a few times. The chain joins TRBV3-1 (or the pseudogene TRBV3-2) to TRBJ2-7, with TRBD1 matching 7 bases. Trimming at V came to 1 base and at J to 2 bases, leaving 11 bases not matched to a gene. The CDR3 has 17 residues. Germline V CDR1 and CDR2: LGHDT, YNNKEL (reference sequence). The CDR3, as DNA: TGTGCCAGCAGCCAAGTGACTAAGGGGGCGCGAACCTACGAGCAGTACTTC. As protein: CASSQVTKGARTYEQYF.

This clone has only a few counts. The rearrangement joins TRBV27 to TRBJ1-1, with D maybe TRBD1 (5 bases). V was pared by 2 bases and J by 3 bases, with 7 bases between. The germline CDR1 and CDR2 sequences are MNHEY and SMNVEV (reference sequence). The CDR3 is 13 amino acids. CDR3 in amino acids: CASSLQGYTEAFF. In nucleotides, the CDR3 is TGTGCCAGCAGTTTACAGGGATACACTGAAGCTTTCTTT.

J is TRBJ1-1 and V is TRBV7-2; unclear D gene. The CDR3 is 15 residues long. Germline CDR1 is SGHTA and CDR2 is FQGNSA. Trimming took off 3 bases at V and 1 base at J, with 12 bases between the two ends. CDR3: CASSLNSIPNTEAFF. CDR3 nucleotides: TGTGCCAGCAGCTTGAACTCCATACCGAACACTGAAGCTTTCTTT.

This clone was seen just once. In nucleotides, the CDR3 is TGTGCCAGCAGCCAGGGACACAACACCGGGGAGCTGTTTTTT. Amino acids: CASSQGHNTGELFF. The gene calls are TRBV14 and TRBJ2-2; D perhaps matches TRBD1 (6 bases). The germline V gene encodes CDR1 SGHDN and CDR2 FVKESK. The CDR3 length is 14 residues. V was pared by 3 bases and J by 2 bases, with 7 bases between.

The genes are TRBV14 and TRBJ1-2; TRBD1 is a possible D gene (5 bases). Germline V lookup: CDR1 SGHDN, CDR2 FVKESK. V lost 0 bases and J 7 bases, leaving 18 bases between the germline ends. The CDR3 totals 16 residues. CDR3 nucleotides: TGTGCCAGCAGCCAAGATCTTGCCAGGGCTGCGAGTGGCTACACCTTC. Translation: CASSQDLARAASGYTF.

As to this clone: The same CDR3 also results from other DNA sequences found in this sample. The J gene is TRBJ2-1, the V gene TRBV9; 7 bases fit TRBD2. Germline loops: CDR1 SGDLS, CDR2 YYNGEE. The CDR3 loop spans 14 amino acids. The V gene end was trimmed by 0 bases and the J gene end by 6 bases; junction bases not matched to a gene: 3. CDR3: CASSVVGLSNEQFF. In DNA form, the CDR3 reads TGTGCCAGCAGCGTAGTGGGACTAAGCAATGAGCAGTTCTTC. Using reference TRBV9 and TRBJ2-1 for the parts outside the CDR3, the full variable domain is DSGVTQTPKHLITATGQRVTLRCSPRSGDLSVYWYQQSLDQGLQFLIQYYNGEERAKGNILERFSAQQFPDLHSELNLSSLELGDSALYFCASSVVGLSNEQFFGPGTRLTVL.

This clone occurred a few times. The rearrangement uses TRBV4-1 and TRBJ2-7; TRBD2 agrees at 12 bases. This CDR3 has 16 amino acids. Germline-derived CDR1 and CDR2 are MGHRA and YSYEKL. V lost 0 bases to trimming and J lost 3 bases; unmatched junction nucleotides: 3. CDR3 coding DNA: TGCGCCAGCAGCCAAGAACTAGCGGGGGGCAACTACGAGCAGTACTTC. Translation: CASSQELAGGNYEQYF.

The V call is TRBV7-6, the J call TRBJ2-5; D perhaps matches TRBD2 (5 bases). The germline V and J ends were trimmed by 3 bases and 5 bases, with 10 bases remaining between them. The V gene's germline CDR1 is SGHVS and CDR2 FNYEAQ. The CDR3 contains 13 residues. The CDR3 region has the DNA TGTGCCAGCAGCTTCGGGGTCGGGGAGACCCAGTACTTC. It translates to CASSFGVGETQYF.

The chain joins TRBV5-1 to TRBJ1-5; 8 bases align to TRBD1. The CDR3 contains 18 residues. V dropped 4 bases and J dropped 2; count of bases not matched to a gene: 14. Germline V gene sequence: CDR1 SGHRS, CDR2 YFSETQ. CDR3 region: CASSEPDRAGVGNQPQHF. The CDR3 nucleotides read TGCGCCAGCAGCGAACCGGACAGGGCTGGCGTCGGCAATCAGCCCCAGCATTTT. The entire variable domain, with the rest obtained from reference TRBV5-1 and TRBJ1-5, is as follows: KAGVTQTPRYLIKTRGQQVTLSCSPISGHRSVSWYQQTPGQGLQFLFEYFSETQRNKGNFPGRFSGRQFSNSRSEMNVSTLELGDSALYLCASSEPDRAGVGNQPQHFGDGTRLSIL.

The chain combines TRBV4-2 with TRBJ1-2; D is undetermined. This CDR3 spans 17 amino acids. Deletions cut 2 bases from V and 7 bases from J, with 23 bases between. Per the germline V gene, CDR1 is LGHNA and CDR2 is YNFKEQ. Here the CDR3 DNA reads TGTGCCAGCAGCCAATTGCCGGGAGCCTTTCCTTATGGTGGCTACACCTTC. Translated: CASSQLPGAFPYGGYTF.

This sequence joins TRBV11-1 and TRBJ1-1; possible D gene TRBD1, 6 bases. Germline V gene sequence: CDR1 SGHAT, CDR2 FQDESV (reference sequence). CDR3 length equals 14 residues. Trimming pared 1 base from V and 8 bases from J, leaving 14 bases between. As DNA, the CDR3 is TGTGCCAGCAGCTTAGAAGGCAGGGGTATCGAAGCTTTCTTT. This encodes CASSLEGRGIEAFF.

The rearrangement uses TRBV4-1 and TRBJ1-1; TRBD1 is a possible D gene (6 bases). CDR3 length: 20 residues. CDR1 and CDR2 from the germline V gene are MGHRA and YSYEKL. V lost 2 bases, J lost 0 bases, and 25 bases lay in between. The CDR3 sequence is CASSQPSLLVLTGLNTEAFF. The CDR3 region has the DNA TGCGCCAGCAGCCAACCCTCTCTACTTGTCCTTACAGGGTTGAACACTGAAGCTTTCTTT.